Listed below are T cell receptor beta chains from one sample, sequenced in a study of Tregs in tolerant kidney transplant recipients. Method: immunoSEQ multiplex PCR; TCRdb's copy keeps in-frame clones and lacks some. The table lists fewer than 80,000 clones, 95% to 98% of them singletons, with around 0.5% in the top ten. The sample in question was CD4+ T cells from blood, obtained before the transplant. The receptors derive from a human donor who received a combined kidney and bone marrow transplant. Both conserved end residues are part of each CDR3. A D gene is named only where the DNA matches it firmly. Where a row states a size, it is once, few, many or the class of an expanded clone; other rows omit it.

TRBJ1-2	TRBV4-1	TRBD1	.	CASSQVPNIKGQGNYGYTF	TGCGCCAGCAGCCAAGTACCAAACATAAAGGGACAGGGCAACTATGGCTACACCTTC
TRBJ2-3	TRBV14	TRBD2	.	CASSPGLAEGKYTQYF	TGTGCCAGCAGCCCGGGACTAGCGGAGGGAAAGTATACGCAGTATTTT
TRBJ2-7	TRBV6-1	.	.	CASKISRAYEQYF	TGTGCCAGCAAAATTTCCAGGGCCTACGAGCAGTACTTC
TRBJ1-4	TRBV7-9	TRBD1	.	CASSPGTGNEKLFF	TGTGCCAGCAGCCCTGGGACAGGGAACGAAAAACTGTTTTTT
TRBJ1-1	TRBV5-1	TRBD1	.	CASSLVPGQDTEAFF	TGCGCCAGCAGCTTGGTCCCGGGACAGGATACTGAAGCTTTCTTT
TRBJ2-2	TRBV30	TRBD2	.	CAWSARRLAGGSNTGELFF	TGTGCCTGGAGTGCCAGGAGACTAGCGGGAGGTTCGAACACCGGGGAGCTGTTTTTT
TRBJ1-3	TRBV5-6	.	.	CASSLGPGSGNTIYF	TGTGCCAGCAGCTTGGGTCCGGGCTCTGGAAACACCATATATTTT
TRBJ2-1	TRBV7-3	.	.	CASSLARGEQFF	TGTGCCAGCAGCTTAGCTAGAGGTGAGCAGTTCTTC
TRBJ2-5	TRBV12-5	TRBD1	once	CASGLVIAGGREETQYF	TGTGCTAGTGGTTTGGTAATCGCAGGGGGCCGGGAAGAGACCCAGTACTTC
TRBJ1-5	TRBV7-9	.	.	CASSIDTGNQPQHF	TGTGCCAGCAGCATTGACACAGGCAATCAGCCCCAGCATTTT
TRBJ1-2	TRBV28	.	.	CASSLIGRTGYTF	TGTGCCAGCAGTTTAATCGGACGGACAGGCTACACCTTC
TRBJ2-2	TRBV19	.	.	CASSIGWGGSGELFF	TGTGCCAGTAGTATCGGATGGGGGGGCTCCGGGGAGCTGTTTTTT
TRBJ1-1	TRBV28	.	.	CASNQGSRNTEAFF	TGTGCCAGCAACCAGGGGAGTAGGAACACTGAAGCTTTCTTT
TRBJ1-3	TRBV19	TRBD1	.	CASSEGQLSGNTIYF	TGTGCCAGTAGTGAGGGACAGCTCTCTGGAAACACCATATATTTT
TRBJ2-3	TRBV11-3	TRBD2	.	CASSKTSGGDTQYF	TGTGCCAGCAGCAAGACTAGCGGAGGGGATACGCAGTATTTT
TRBJ2-7	TRBV29-1	TRBD2	.	CSVGTSGAYEQYF	TGCAGCGTGGGGACTAGCGGGGCCTACGAGCAGTACTTC
TRBJ2-3	TRBV9	.	.	CASSGGTRHTQYF	TGTGCCAGCAGCGGGGGCACGAGGCATACGCAGTATTTT
TRBJ2-7	TRBV28	.	.	CAASVSGGEQYF	TGTGCCGCCAGTGTTTCGGGTGGCGAGCAGTACTTC
TRBJ2-3	TRBV2	TRBD2	.	CASSNLAGFTDTQYF	TGTGCCAGCAGCAATCTAGCGGGGTTCACAGATACGCAGTATTTT
TRBJ2-1	TRBV11-2	TRBD2	.	CASSGLAASNEQFF	TGTGCCAGCAGCGGACTAGCGGCCTCCAATGAGCAGTTCTTC
TRBJ2-1	TRBV7-3	.	.	CASSLITGGQNEQFF	TGTGCCAGCAGCTTAATAACGGGGGGCCAGAATGAGCAGTTCTTC
TRBJ2-7	TRBV5-1	TRBD1	.	CASSLGQGAYEQYF	TGCGCCAGCAGCTTGGGACAGGGAGCCTACGAGCAGTACTTC
TRBJ2-6	TRBV9	.	.	CASSEGDGGANVLTF	TGTGCCAGCAGCGAAGGGGATGGTGGGGCCAACGTCCTGACTTTC
TRBJ2-2	TRBV7-6	TRBD2	once	CASSSRAGEVTGELFF	TGTGCCAGCAGCTCGCGGGCGGGAGAGGTCACCGGGGAGCTGTTTTTT
TRBJ1-6	TRBV6-1	TRBD1	.	CASSEFGQGPSSYNSPLHF	TGTGCCAGCAGTGAATTCGGACAGGGGCCCAGCTCCTATAATTCACCCCTCCACTTT
TRBJ1-3	TRBV15	.	.	CATGGDSGNTIYF	TGTGCCACCGGGGGGGACTCTGGAAACACCATATATTTT
TRBJ2-7	TRBV27	.	.	CASSLGGQLYEQYF	TGTGCCAGCAGTTTGGGGGGACAGTTATACGAGCAGTACTTC
TRBJ1-2	TRBV29-1	TRBD1	.	CSVQLTGTGGGYTF	TGCAGCGTTCAATTAACCGGGACAGGGGGCGGCTACACCTTC
TRBJ2-5	TRBV6-6	.	.	CASSYGSGTQETQYF	TGTGCCAGCAGTTACGGCAGCGGGACACAAGAGACCCAGTACTTC
TRBJ2-5	TRBV2	TRBD1	.	CASSEVRGRGETQYF	TGTGCCAGCAGTGAAGTCAGGGGGCGCGGGGAGACCCAGTACTTC
TRBJ2-3	TRBV30	.	.	CAWSPNSWDTQYF	TGTGCCTGGAGTCCGAACTCTTGGGATACGCAGTATTTT
TRBJ2-5	TRBV20-1	.	.	CSASFPSTQYF	TGCAGTGCTAGTTTTCCGAGTACCCAGTACTTC
TRBJ2-2	TRBV28	.	.	CASTTDHYTGELFF	TGTGCCAGCACGACAGACCATTACACCGGGGAGCTGTTTTTT
TRBJ1-1	TRBV20-1	.	.	CSASSGTEAFF	TGCAGTGCTAGTAGCGGGACAGAAGCTTTCTTT
TRBJ2-3	TRBV14	.	.	CASSQVRETQYF	TGTGCCAGCAGCCAAGTTAGGGAGACGCAGTATTTT
TRBJ2-1	TRBV27	TRBD2	.	CASSLMTSGELLDEQFF	TGTGCCAGCAGTTTAATGACTAGCGGGGAACTTTTGGATGAGCAGTTCTTC
TRBJ2-7	TRBV5-1	TRBD1	.	CASSADRGEGEQYF	TGCGCCAGCAGCGCCGACAGGGGTGAAGGCGAGCAGTACTTC
TRBJ1-2	TRBV29-1	TRBD1	.	CSAVLRQGGSGYTF	TGCAGCGCCGTGCTCCGTCAGGGGGGAAGTGGCTACACCTTC
TRBJ2-7	TRBV14	.	.	CASSQEWRRGEQYF	TGTGCCAGCAGCCAAGAATGGAGGAGAGGCGAGCAGTACTTC
TRBJ2-1	TRBV18	TRBD2	.	CASSPWRGAGEQFF	TGTGCCAGCTCACCATGGCGGGGGGCCGGGGAGCAGTTCTTC
TRBJ2-2	TRBV6-6	.	.	CATLQVENTGELFF	TGTGCCACCCTGCAGGTGGAGAACACCGGGGAGCTGTTTTTT
TRBJ2-3	TRBV2	.	.	CASSLNLADTQYF	TGTGCCAGCAGCCTCAATCTAGCAGATACGCAGTATTTT
TRBJ1-1	TRBV5-1	TRBD1	.	CASSSGQGAGTEAFF	TGCGCCAGCAGCTCGGGACAGGGGGCGGGCACTGAAGCTTTCTTT
TRBJ2-7	TRBV7-2	.	.	CASSLRGGAYEQYF	TGTGCCAGCAGCTTAAGGGGGGGGGCCTACGAGCAGTACTTC
TRBJ1-1	TRBV5-1	.	once	CASSLADSHSEAFF	TGCGCCAGCAGCTTGGCGGACAGCCACTCGGAAGCTTTCTTT